These T cell receptor beta chains were read from a single sample in a study of blood T cells in healthy people across ages. From the 5' RACE reads, TCRdb called clonotypes with MiXCR, one entry per CDR3 protein. The data show about 680,000 distinct CDR3 sequences, with about half seen just once and under 35% held by the top ten. Sequenced sample: blood. The receptors come from a woman aged 60-75 years in good health. Both conserved end residues are part of each CDR3. A D gene is named only where the DNA matches it firmly. Clone sizes are given selectively: once, few, many, or a class where the clone is expanded.

TRBJ2-5,many,TRBV29-1,11,NA,TGCAGCGTTGAAAAGGGGATGTCTCAGTACTTC,CSVEKGMSQYF
TRBJ2-1,few,TRBV6-5,14,TRBD2,TGTGCCAGCAGCCGGTCAGCGGGAGTGGGTGAGCAGTTCTTC,CASSRSAGVGEQFF
TRBJ2-1,NA,TRBV4-2,16,TRBD1,TGTGCCAGCAGCCAAGCCGGGACAGGGTCGTACAATGAGCAGTTCTTC,CASSQAGTGSYNEQFF
TRBJ2-3,once,TRBV20-1,15,NA,TGCAGTGCTAGAGCTCCGGGGTGGGGCACAGATACGCAGTATTTT,CSARAPGWGTDTQYF
TRBJ2-7,many,TRBV29-1,12,NA,TGCAGCGTTGTTGAGGGGGCCTACGAGCAGTACTTC,CSVVEGAYEQYF
TRBJ2-7,many,TRBV5-1,15,NA,TGCGCCAGCAGCTTGGTTCGTGGGGGAGGCTACGAGCAGTACTTC,CASSLVRGGGYEQYF
TRBJ1-1,NA,TRBV14,14,NA,TGTGCCGGCAGCCAAGACCCATTTGTGAAGGGAGCTTTCTTT,CAGSQDPFVKGAFF
TRBJ1-1,NA,TRBV7-2,14,NA,TGTGCCAGTAGCTTACGGAGGAAGAACACTGAAGCTTTCTTT,CASSLRRKNTEAFF
TRBJ1-5,NA,TRBV16,16,NA,TGTGCCAGCAGCCCGCCCCCACAGGGTAACAATCAGCCCCAGCATTTT,CASSPPPQGNNQPQHF
TRBJ2-4,NA,TRBV5-6,15,TRBD1,TGTGCCAGCAGCACCAAGACAGGGTTTGGAGGCATTCAGTACTTC,CASSTKTGFGGIQYF
TRBJ2-1,NA,TRBV9,17,TRBD2,TGTGCCAGCAGCGTAGCTGGGCTAGCGGGACCCTACAATGAGCAGTTCTTC,CASSVAGLAGPYNEQFF
TRBJ2-3,few,TRBV20-1,15,TRBD2,TGCAGTGCTCGGTGGCGCGGGAGGGCCATAGATACGCAGTATTTT,CSARWRGRAIDTQYF
TRBJ1-2,few,TRBV6-6,14,NA,TGTGCCAGCAGTTACATCAGTATAACTGATAGCTACACCTTC,CASSYISITDSYTF
TRBJ1-5,NA,TRBV20-1,15,TRBD1,TGCAGTGCTTCCGGGACAGAGTATAGCAATCAGCCCCAGCATTTT,CSASGTEYSNQPQHF
TRBJ1-2,NA,TRBV10-3,15,NA,TGTGCCATCAGCCCGTTCGGGGGGAATGCCTATGGCTACACCTTC,CAISPFGGNAYGYTF
TRBJ2-3,NA,TRBV28,12,NA,TGTGCCAGTATCGAACCTCCGAATACGCAGTATTTT,CASIEPPNTQYF
TRBJ2-7,NA,TRBV7-2,17,NA,TGTGCCAGCAGCTTAGGGCCAGGTTCTAGGAGGTTATACGAGCAGTACTTC,CASSLGPGSRRLYEQYF
TRBJ2-7,few,TRBV7-7,14,TRBD1,TGTGCTAGCAGGAGCGGACAGGACCTCTACGAGCAGTACTTC,CASRSGQDLYEQYF
TRBJ2-5,many,TRBV5-1,15,TRBD1,TGCGCCAGCAGCCCGCAAACAGGGGGGCAAGAGACCCAGTACTTC,CASSPQTGGQETQYF
TRBJ2-5,many,TRBV7-2,12,NA,TGTGCCAGCAGCTTAAGAGAAGAGACCCAGTACTTC,CASSLREETQYF
TRBJ2-1,NA,TRBV5-1,16,TRBD2,TGCGCCAGCAGCGACACAGGAGTAGCGGGATTGAATGAGCAGTTCTTC,CASSDTGVAGLNEQFF
TRBJ1-2,NA,TRBV27,17,NA,TGTGCCAGCAGTTTCGCAGCCCAGGGATACTTCAACTATGGCTACACCTTC,CASSFAAQGYFNYGYTF
TRBJ1-2,once,TRBV2,14,NA,TGTGCCAGCAGTGAGGGGGCCCGGGGCTATGGCTACACCTTC,CASSEGARGYGYTF
TRBJ2-7,NA,TRBV5-1,13,NA,TGCGCCAGCAGCTTAGCAGGGACTTCCGAGCAGTACTTC,CASSLAGTSEQYF
TRBJ2-1,few,TRBV6-2/TRBV6-3,16,TRBD2,TGTGCCAGCAGGGGACTAGCGCCCGATTCCTACAATGAGCAGTTCTTC,CASRGLAPDSYNEQFF
TRBJ2-1,NA,TRBV9,16,TRBD2,TGTGCCAGCAGCGCCCCTCTAGCGGGGGGCTACAATGAGCAGTTCTTC,CASSAPLAGGYNEQFF
TRBJ2-7,few,TRBV7-9,13,TRBD1,TGTGCCAGCAGCCAGACAGGGGTTGGCGAGCAGTACTTC,CASSQTGVGEQYF
TRBJ2-3,NA,TRBV2,15,NA,TGTGCCAGCAGGAAAGACAGGTCTAGCACAGATACGCAGTATTTT,CASRKDRSSTDTQYF
TRBJ2-7,few,TRBV20-1,15,NA,TGCAGTGCTAGAGTCCCGCTAGACAAACCCTACGAGCAGTACTTC,CSARVPLDKPYEQYF
TRBJ1-1,NA,TRBV6-4,19,NA,TGTGCCAGCAGTGACCTGATCTTAGGGGGGAACCGATTGAACACTGAAGCTTTCTTT,CASSDLILGGNRLNTEAFF
TRBJ2-2,NA,TRBV4-3,16,TRBD2,TGCGCCAGCAGCGCCCGGGGGACTAGCGACACCGGGGAGCTGTTTTTT,CASSARGTSDTGELFF
TRBJ2-1,NA,TRBV6-2/TRBV6-3,16,NA,TGTGCCAGCAGTTACTCTCTAGCTTATTCCTACAATGAGCAGTTCTTC,CASSYSLAYSYNEQFF
TRBJ2-1,NA,TRBV5-1,13,TRBD2,TGCGCCAGCAGCTCCCCAGCGGGAGGTGAGCAGTTCTTC,CASSSPAGGEQFF
TRBJ2-1,few,TRBV12-3/TRBV12-4,11,NA,TGTGCCAGCAGTTTGGCCCATGAGCAGTTCTTC,CASSLAHEQFF
TRBJ2-1,few,TRBV20-1,15,TRBD2,TGCAGTGCTCAACTAGCGGGAGGCATCTACAATGAGCAGTTCTTC,CSAQLAGGIYNEQFF
TRBJ2-1,NA,TRBV7-2,13,TRBD2,TGTGCCAGCAGCTTTAGCGGGAGGGCGGGTCAGTTCTTC,CASSFSGRAGQFF
TRBJ2-5,few,TRBV9,15,NA,TGTGCCAGCAGCGTGAAGACGGGATGGACGGAGACCCAGTACTTC,CASSVKTGWTETQYF
TRBJ2-5,NA,TRBV5-6,14,TRBD2,TGTGCCAGCAGCTTCCCAGGCGGGGGAGAGACCCAGTACTTC,CASSFPGGGETQYF
TRBJ1-1,NA,TRBV4-3,13,NA,TGCGCCAGCAGCCAGCAGTTAGGGGTAGAAGCTTTCTTT,CASSQQLGVEAFF